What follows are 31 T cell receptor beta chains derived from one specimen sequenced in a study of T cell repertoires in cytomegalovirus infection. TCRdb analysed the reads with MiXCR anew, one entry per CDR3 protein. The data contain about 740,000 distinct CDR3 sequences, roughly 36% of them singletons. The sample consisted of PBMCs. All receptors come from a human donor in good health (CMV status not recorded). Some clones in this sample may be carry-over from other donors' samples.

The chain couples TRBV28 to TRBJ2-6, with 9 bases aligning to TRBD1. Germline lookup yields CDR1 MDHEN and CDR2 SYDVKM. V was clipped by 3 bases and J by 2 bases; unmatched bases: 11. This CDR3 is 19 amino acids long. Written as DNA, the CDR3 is TGTGCCAGCAGTTTTCACGCCGGGACAGGGAAGGCTGGGGCCAACGTCCTGACTTTC. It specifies CASSFHAGTGKAGANVLTF.

CDR3 DNA sequence: TGTGCCAGCAGTTTGACTACCTATTACGAGCAGTACTTC. Translated, it gives CASSLTTYYEQYF. This sequence joins TRBV28 and TRBJ2-7; D perhaps matches TRBD2 (5 bases). The germline gives CDR1 MDHEN, CDR2 SYDVKM. V was pared by 3 bases and J by 4 bases, with 10 bases between. This CDR3 contains 13 residues.

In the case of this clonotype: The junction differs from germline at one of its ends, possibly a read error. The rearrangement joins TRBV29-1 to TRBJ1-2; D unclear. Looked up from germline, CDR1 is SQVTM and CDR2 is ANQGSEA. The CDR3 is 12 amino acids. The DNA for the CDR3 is TGCAGCGTTGAGAGGCCTAACTCTGGCTACACCTTC. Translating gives CSVERPNSGYTF.

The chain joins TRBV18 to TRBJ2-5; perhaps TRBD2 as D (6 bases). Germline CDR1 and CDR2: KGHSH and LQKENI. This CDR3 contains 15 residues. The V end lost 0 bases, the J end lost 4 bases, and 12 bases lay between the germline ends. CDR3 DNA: TGTGCCAGCTCACCACCAGGAGGGGATGGAGAGACCCAGTACTTC. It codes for CASSPPGGDGETQYF.

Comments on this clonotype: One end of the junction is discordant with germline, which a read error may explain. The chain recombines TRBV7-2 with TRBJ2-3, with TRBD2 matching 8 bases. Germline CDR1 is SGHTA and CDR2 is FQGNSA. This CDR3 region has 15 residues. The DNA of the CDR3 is TGTGCCAGCATCTTAGCCAGCGGGAGCACAGATACGCCGTATTTT. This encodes CASILASGSTDTPYF.

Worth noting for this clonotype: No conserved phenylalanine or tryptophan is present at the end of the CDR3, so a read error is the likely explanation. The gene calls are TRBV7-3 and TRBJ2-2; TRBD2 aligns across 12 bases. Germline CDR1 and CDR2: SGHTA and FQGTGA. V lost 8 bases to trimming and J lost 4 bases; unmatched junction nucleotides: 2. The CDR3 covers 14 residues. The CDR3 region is CASSSGGATGELFI. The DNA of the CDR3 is TGTGCCAGCTCTAGCGGGGGGGCCACCGGGGAGCTGTTTATT.

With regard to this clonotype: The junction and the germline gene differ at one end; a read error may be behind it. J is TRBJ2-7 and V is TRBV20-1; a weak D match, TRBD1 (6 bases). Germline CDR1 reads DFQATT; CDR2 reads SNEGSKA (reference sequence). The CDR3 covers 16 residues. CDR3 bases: TGCAGTGCTAGCCAAAACCGGGACAAGTTGGATTACGAGCAGTCCTTC. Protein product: CSASQNRDKLDYEQSF.

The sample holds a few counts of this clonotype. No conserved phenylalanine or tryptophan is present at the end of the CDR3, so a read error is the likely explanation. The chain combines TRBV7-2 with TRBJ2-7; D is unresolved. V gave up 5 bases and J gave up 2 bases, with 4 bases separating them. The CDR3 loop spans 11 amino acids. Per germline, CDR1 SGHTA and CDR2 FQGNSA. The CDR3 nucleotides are TGTGCCAGCAGCCCGGCCTACGAGCAGTACTTA. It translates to CASSPAYEQYL.

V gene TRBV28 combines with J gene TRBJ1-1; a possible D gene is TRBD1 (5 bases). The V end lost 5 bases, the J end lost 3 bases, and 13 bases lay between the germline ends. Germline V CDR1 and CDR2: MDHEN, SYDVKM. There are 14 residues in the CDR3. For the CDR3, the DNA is TGTGCCAGCAGTGTTACCGACAGCTACACTGAAGCTTTCTTT. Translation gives CASSVTDSYTEAFF.

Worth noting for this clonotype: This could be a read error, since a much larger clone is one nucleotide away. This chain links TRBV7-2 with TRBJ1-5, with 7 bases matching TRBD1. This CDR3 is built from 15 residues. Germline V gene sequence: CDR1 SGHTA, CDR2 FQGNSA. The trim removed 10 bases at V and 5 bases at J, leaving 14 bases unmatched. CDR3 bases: TGTGCCAACAGTCCTGTGACAGGGACATATCAGCCCCAGCATTTT. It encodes CANSPVTGTYQPQHF.

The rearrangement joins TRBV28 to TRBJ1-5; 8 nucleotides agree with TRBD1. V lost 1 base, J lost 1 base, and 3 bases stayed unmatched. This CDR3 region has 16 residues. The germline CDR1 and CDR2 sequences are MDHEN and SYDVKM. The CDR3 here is CASSLSPGGSNQPQHF. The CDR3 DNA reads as TGTGCCAGCAGTTTATCTCCAGGGGGCAGCAATCAGCCCCAGCATTTT. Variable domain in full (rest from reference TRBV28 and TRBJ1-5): DVKVTQSSRYLVKRTGEKVFLECVQDMDHENMFWYRQDPGLGLRLIYFSYDVKMKEKGDIPEGYSVSREKKERFSLILESASTNQTSMYLCASSLSPGGSNQPQHFGDGTRLSIL.

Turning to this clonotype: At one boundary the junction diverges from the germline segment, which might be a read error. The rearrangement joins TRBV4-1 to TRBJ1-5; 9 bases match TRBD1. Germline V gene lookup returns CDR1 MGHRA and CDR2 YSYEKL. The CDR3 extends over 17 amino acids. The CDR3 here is CSSSQRRTGENWQPQHF. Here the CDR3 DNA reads TGCTCCAGCAGCCAACGGAGGACAGGGGAGAATTGGCAGCCCCAGCATTTT.

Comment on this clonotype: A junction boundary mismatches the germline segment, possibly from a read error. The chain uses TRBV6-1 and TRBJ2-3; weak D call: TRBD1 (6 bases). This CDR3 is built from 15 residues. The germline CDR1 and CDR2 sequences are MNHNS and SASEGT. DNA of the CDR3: TGTGCCAGCAGTTTAGACAGGCCGACCACAGATACGCATTATTTT. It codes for CASSLDRPTTDTHYF.

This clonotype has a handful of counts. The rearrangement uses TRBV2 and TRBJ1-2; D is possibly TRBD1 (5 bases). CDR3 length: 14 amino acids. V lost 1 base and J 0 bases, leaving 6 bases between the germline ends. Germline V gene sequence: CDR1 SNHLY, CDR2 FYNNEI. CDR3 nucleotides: TGTGCCAGCAGTGAAGGCAGGGCTAACTATGGCTACACCTTC. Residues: CASSEGRANYGYTF.

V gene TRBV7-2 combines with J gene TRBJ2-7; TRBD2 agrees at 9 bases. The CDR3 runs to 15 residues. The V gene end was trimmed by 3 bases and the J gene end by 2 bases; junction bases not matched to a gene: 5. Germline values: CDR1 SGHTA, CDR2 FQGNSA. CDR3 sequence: CASSLEPSGAYEQYF. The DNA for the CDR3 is TGTGCCAGCAGCTTGGAACCTAGCGGGGCCTACGAGCAGTACTTC.

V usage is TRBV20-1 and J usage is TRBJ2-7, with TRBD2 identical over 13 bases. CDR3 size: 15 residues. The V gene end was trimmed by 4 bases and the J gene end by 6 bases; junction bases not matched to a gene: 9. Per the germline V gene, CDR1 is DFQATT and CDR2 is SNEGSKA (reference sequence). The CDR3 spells CSAIGTSGKGAEQYF. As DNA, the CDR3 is TGCAGTGCTATCGGGACTAGCGGGAAGGGTGCCGAGCAGTACTTC.

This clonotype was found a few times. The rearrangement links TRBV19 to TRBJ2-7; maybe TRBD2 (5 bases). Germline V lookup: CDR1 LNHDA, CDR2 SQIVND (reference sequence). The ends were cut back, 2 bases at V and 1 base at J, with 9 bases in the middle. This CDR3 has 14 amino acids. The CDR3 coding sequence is TGTGCCAGTAGTATATACGAGGGATCCTACGAGCAGTACTTC. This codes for CASSIYEGSYEQYF.

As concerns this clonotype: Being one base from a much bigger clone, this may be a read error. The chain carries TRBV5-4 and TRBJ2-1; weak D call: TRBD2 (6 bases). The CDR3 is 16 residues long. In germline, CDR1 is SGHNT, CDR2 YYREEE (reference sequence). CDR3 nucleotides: TGTGCCAGCAGCTCCCCACCGGCGGGGAGCTACAATGAGCAGTGCTTC. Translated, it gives CASSSPPAGSYNEQCF. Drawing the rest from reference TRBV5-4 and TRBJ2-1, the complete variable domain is ETGVTQSPTHLIKTRGQQVTLRCSSQSGHNTVSWYQQALGQGPQFIFQYYREEENGRGNFPPRFSGLQFPNYSSELNVNALELDDSALYLCASSSPPAGSYNEQCFGPGTRLTVL.

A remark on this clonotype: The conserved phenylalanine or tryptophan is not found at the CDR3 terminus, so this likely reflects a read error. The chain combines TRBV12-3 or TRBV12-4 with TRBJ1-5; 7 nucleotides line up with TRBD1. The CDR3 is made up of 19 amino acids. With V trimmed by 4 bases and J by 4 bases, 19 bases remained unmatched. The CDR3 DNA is TGTGCCAGCAGTTCTCGGCCCCTAGGGGGCAGGGAGAAAAATCAGCCCCAGCATTTG. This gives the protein CASSSRPLGGREKNQPQHL.

CDR3 protein: CASSDRLGTEAFF. The CDR3 DNA reads as TGTGCCAGCAGCGACAGGTTGGGCACTGAAGCTTTCTTT. The rearrangement links TRBV2 to TRBJ1-1; D might be TRBD1 (6 bases). The V end lost 6 bases, the J end lost 4 bases, and 12 bases lay between the germline ends. The CDR3 contains 13 residues. Germline V gene sequence: CDR1 SNHLY, CDR2 FYNNEI.

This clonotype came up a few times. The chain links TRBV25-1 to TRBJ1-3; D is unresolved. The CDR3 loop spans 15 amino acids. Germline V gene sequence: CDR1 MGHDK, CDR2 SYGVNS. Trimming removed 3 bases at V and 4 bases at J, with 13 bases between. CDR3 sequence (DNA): TGTGCCAGCAGTGACAACACCTTAGGAGGAAACACCATATATTTT. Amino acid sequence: CASSDNTLGGNTIYF.

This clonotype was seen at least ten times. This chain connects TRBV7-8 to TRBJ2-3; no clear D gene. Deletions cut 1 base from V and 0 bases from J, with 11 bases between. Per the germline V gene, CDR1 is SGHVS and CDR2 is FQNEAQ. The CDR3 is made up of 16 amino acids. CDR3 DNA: TGTGCCAGCAGCTTAGTACAGATCACTAGCACAGATACGCAGTATTTT. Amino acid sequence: CASSLVQITSTDTQYF. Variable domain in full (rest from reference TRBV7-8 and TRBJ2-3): GAGVSQSPRYKVAKRGQDVALRCDPISGHVSLFWYQQALGQGPEFLTYFQNEAQLDKSGLPSDRFFAERPEGSVSTLKIQRTQQEDSAVYLCASSLVQITSTDTQYFGPGTRLTVL.

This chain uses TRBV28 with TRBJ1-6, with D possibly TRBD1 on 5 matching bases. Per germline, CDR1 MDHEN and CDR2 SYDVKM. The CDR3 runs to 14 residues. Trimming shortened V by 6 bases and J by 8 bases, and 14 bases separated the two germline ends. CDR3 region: CASSNGEGYSPLHF. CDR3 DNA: TGTGCCAGCAGCAATGGGGAGGGGTATTCACCCCTCCACTTT.

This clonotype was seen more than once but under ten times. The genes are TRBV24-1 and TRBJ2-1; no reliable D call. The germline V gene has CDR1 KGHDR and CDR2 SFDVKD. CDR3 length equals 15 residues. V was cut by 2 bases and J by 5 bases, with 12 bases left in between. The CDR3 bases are TGTGCCACCAGTGATTCCGTTCACAGAAACAATGAGCAGTTCTTC. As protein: CATSDSVHRNNEQFF.

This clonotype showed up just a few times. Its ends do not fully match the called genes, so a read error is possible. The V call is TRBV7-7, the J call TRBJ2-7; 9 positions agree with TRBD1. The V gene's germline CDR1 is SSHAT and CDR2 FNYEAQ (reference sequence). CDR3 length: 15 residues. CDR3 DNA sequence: TGTGCTAGCAGCCCAGACAGGGGGAACTCCTACGAGCAGTACTTC. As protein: CASSPDRGNSYEQYF.

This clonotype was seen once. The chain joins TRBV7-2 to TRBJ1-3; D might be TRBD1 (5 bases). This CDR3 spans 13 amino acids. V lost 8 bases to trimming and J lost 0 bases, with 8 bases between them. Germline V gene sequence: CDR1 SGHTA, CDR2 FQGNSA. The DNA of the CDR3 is TGTGCCAGCCCAGGGACCTCTGGAAACACCATATATTTT. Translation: CASPGTSGNTIYF.

CDR3 region: CASSPEQGTEQYF. CDR3 nucleotide sequence: TGTGCCAGCAGCCCGGAACAGGGGACGGAGCAGTACTTC. The V gene is TRBV5-4, the J gene TRBJ2-7, with 7 positions matching TRBD1. The V and J ends lost 4 bases and 7 bases, in that order; junction bases with no gene match: 8. The germline gives CDR1 SGHNT, CDR2 YYREEE (reference sequence). This CDR3 comprises 13 residues. Together with reference TRBV5-4 and TRBJ2-7, the CDR3 gives the full variable domain: ETGVTQSPTHLIKTRGQQVTLRCSSQSGHNTVSWYQQALGQGPQFIFQYYREEENGRGNFPPRFSGLQFPNYSSELNVNALELDDSALYLCASSPEQGTEQYFGPGTRLTVT.

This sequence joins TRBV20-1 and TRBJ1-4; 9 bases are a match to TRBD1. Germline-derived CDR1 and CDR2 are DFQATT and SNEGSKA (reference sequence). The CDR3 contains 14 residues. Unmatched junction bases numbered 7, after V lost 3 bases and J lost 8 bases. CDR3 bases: TGCAGTGCTAGTAAACAGGGGGCACGGGAAAAACTGTTTTTT. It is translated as CSASKQGAREKLFF.

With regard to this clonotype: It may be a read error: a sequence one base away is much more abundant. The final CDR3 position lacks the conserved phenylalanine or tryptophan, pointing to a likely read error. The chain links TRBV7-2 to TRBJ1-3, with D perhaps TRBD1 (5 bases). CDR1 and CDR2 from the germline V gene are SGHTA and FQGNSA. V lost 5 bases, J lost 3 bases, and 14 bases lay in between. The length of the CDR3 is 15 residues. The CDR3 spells CASSPSPGYGNTIYL. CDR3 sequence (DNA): TGTGCCAGCAGCCCAAGTCCAGGGTATGGAAACACCATATATTTG.

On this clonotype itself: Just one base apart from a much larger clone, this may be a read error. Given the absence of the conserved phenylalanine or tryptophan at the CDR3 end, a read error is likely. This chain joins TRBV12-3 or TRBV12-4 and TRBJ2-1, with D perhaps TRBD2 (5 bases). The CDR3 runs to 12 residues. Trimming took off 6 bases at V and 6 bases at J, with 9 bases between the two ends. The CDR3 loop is CASRLTTNEQFV. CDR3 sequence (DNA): TGTGCCAGCAGGCTGACTACCAATGAGCAGTTCGTC.

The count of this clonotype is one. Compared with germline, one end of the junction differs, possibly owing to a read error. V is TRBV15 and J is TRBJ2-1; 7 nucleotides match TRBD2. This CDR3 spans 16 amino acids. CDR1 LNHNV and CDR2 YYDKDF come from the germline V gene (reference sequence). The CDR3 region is CATSRELLAAGNETFF. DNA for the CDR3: TGTGCAACCAGCAGAGAGCTCCTGGCAGCGGGGAATGAGACGTTCTTC.